This T cell receptor beta chain was documented in a study of CD8 T cells in ankylosing spondylitis. With respect to this clonotype: Antigen unknown.

TCRdb used MiXCR to reprocess the 5' RACE reads, holding one entry per CDR3 protein. The table lists some 270,000 distinct CDR3 sequences, approximately 20% of them singletons, with around 32% in the top ten. The CDR3 has 14 amino acids. Germline CDR1 reads SEHNR; CDR2 reads FQNEAQ (reference sequence). The junction had 4 bases not matched to a gene; V was cut back by 4 bases and J by 3 bases. Study-wide points: A TCR beta motif made of eight highly homologous variants seemed typical of ankylosing spondylitis blood. Peripheral blood held disease-linked clones only at relatively low frequency, and these were CD8+.

This TCR came from a male donor with ankylosing spondylitis or in good health (not recorded which). The sequenced material came from blood, either unsorted or a sorted T cell fraction (not recorded which). The chain links TRBV7-9 to TRBJ1-2; 8 nucleotides align to TRBD1. CDR3 sequence (DNA): TGTGCCAGCAGCTCCAGGGGGCTAGACTATGGCTACACCTTC. It is translated as CASSSRGLDYGYTF.